This entry features one TCR beta chain sequence. The sample comes from a study of Ad26.COV2.S vaccination and SARS-CoV-2 variants. At the level of the study: The donor belonged to the COV1001 Ad26.COV2.S trial arm. Into the muscle, Ad26.COV2.S was dosed once or twice, 56 days apart.

TCRdb's copy holds only in-frame clones and misses some; the assay was immunoSEQ multiplex PCR. This table holds some 330,000 clones, about nine tenths found once. This sample's treatment: around 19 received Ad26.COV2.S at low or high dose, single or two shots; about 5 received placebo; per-sample allocation not given. The samples were gathered on day 63 after the first injection of vaccine or placebo. V was trimmed by 0 bases and J by 10 bases, leaving 4 bases between them. The CDR3 spans 12 residues. Germline V lookup: CDR1 MNHEY, CDR2 SVGAGI. The chain has TRBV6-5 and TRBJ1-6; D not resolved. This clonotype was obtained from a person between 18 and 65 years old who received the Ad26.COV2.S COVID-19 vaccine or a placebo. Sequenced material: peripheral blood, taken in a trial of Ad26.COV2.S vaccine versus placebo. The CDR3 nucleotides are TGTGCCAGCAGTTACTCACGGTCACCCCTCCACTTT. Protein sequence: CASSYSRSPLHF.